This T cell receptor (beta chain) was captured by sequencing in a study of blood T cell repertoires in COVID-19. This clone was seen once. Which cohort a participant joined came from the clinical history participants gave. Assay used: immunoSEQ multiplex PCR; TCRdb lists only in-frame clones, some missing. The sample lists roughly 250,000 clones, over 75% seen once, with around 3.2% in the top ten. The CDR3 extends over 13 amino acids. With 4 bases clipped from V and 5 bases from J, the junction kept 2 bases outside the gene matches. The chain recombines TRBV12-3 or TRBV12-4 with TRBJ1-2, with 9 nucleotides matching TRBD1. The source of this sequence is a woman between 35 and 50 years old who had been exposed to COVID-19. The sequenced material came from PBMCs or T cells enriched from blood (not recorded which). CDR3 bases: TGTGCCAGCAGTTATGGGACAGGGTATGGCTACACCTTC. It is translated as CASSYGTGYGYTF.